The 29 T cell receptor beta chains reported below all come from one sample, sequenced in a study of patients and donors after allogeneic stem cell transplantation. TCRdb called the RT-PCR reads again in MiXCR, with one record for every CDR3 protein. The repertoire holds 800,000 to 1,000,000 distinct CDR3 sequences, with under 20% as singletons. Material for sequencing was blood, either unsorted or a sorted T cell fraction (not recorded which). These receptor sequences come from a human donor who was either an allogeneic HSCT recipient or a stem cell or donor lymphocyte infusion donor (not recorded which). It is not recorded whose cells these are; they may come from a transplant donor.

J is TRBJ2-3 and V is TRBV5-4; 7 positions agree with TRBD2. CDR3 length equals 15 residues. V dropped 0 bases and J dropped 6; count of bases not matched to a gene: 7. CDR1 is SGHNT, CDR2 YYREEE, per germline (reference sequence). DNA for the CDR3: TGTGCCAGCAGCTTGGACGGGACTAAATCTGATACGCAGTATTTT. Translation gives CASSLDGTKSDTQYF.

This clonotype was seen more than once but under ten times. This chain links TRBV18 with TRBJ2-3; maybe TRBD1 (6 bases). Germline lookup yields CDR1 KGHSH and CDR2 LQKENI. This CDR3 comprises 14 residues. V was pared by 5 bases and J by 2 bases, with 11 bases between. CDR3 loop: CASSSTGHTDTQYF. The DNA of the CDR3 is TGTGCCAGCTCATCGACAGGTCACACAGATACGCAGTATTTT. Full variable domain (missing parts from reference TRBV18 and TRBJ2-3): NAGVMQNPRHLVRRRGQEARLRCSPMKGHSHVYWYRQLPEEGLKFMVYLQKENIIDESGMPKERFSAEFPKEGPSILRIQQVVRGDSAAYFCASSSTGHTDTQYFGPGTRLTVL.

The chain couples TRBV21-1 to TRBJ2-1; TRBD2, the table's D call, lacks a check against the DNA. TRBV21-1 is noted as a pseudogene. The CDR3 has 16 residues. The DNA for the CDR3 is TGTGCCAGCAGCAAAGAGGGCAGGGAGTCCCCCCATGAGCAGTTCTTC. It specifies CASSKEGRESPHEQFF.

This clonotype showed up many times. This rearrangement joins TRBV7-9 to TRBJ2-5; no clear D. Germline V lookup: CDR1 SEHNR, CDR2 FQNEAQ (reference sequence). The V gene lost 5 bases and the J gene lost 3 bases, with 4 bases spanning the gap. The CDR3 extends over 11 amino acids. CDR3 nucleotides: TGTGCCAGCAGCGGTAAAGAGACCCAGTACTTC. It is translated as CASSGKETQYF.

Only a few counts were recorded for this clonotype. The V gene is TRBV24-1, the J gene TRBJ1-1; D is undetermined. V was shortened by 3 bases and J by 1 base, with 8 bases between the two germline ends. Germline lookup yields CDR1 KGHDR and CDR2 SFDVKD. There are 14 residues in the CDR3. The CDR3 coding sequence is TGTGCCACCAGTGATGGGATACCGAACACTGAAGCTTTCTTT. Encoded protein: CATSDGIPNTEAFF.

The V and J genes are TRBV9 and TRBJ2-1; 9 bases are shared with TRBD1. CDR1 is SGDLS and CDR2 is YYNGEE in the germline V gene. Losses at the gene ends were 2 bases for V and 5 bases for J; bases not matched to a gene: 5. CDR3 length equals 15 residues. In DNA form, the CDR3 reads TGTGCCAGCAGCGTTTTTGGACAGGGGAACAATGAGCAGTTCTTC. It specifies CASSVFGQGNNEQFF.

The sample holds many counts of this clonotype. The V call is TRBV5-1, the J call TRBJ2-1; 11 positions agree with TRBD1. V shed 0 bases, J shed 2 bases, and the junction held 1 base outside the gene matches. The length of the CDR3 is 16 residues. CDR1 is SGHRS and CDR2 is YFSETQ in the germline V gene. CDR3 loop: CASSLGDRGTYNEQFF. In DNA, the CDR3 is TGCGCCAGCAGCTTGGGGGACAGGGGGACCTACAATGAGCAGTTCTTC.

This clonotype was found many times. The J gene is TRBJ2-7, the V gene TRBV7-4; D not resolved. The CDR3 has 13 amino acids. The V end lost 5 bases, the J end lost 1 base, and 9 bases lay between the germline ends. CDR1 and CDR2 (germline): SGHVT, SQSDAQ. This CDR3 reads CASSPLLSYEQYF. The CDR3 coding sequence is TGTGCCAGCAGCCCCCTATTGTCCTACGAGCAGTACTTC.

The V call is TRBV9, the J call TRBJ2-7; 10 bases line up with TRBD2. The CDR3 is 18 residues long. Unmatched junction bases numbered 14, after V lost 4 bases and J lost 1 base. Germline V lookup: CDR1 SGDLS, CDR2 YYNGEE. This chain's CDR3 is CASSPHPPLAGASYEQYF. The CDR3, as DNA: TGTGCCAGCAGCCCCCACCCCCCCCTAGCGGGAGCTTCCTACGAGCAGTACTTC. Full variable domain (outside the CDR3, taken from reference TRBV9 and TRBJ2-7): DSGVTQTPKHLITATGQRVTLRCSPRSGDLSVYWYQQSLDQGLQFLIQYYNGEERAKGNILERFSAQQFPDLHSELNLSSLELGDSALYFCASSPHPPLAGASYEQYFGPGTRLTVT.

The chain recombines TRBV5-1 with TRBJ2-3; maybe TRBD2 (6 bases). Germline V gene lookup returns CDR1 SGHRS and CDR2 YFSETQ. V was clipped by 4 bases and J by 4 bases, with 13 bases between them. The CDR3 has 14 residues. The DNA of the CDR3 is TGCGCCAGCAGCCCAGGAGGGCGGGCAGATACGCAGTATTTT. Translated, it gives CASSPGGRADTQYF.

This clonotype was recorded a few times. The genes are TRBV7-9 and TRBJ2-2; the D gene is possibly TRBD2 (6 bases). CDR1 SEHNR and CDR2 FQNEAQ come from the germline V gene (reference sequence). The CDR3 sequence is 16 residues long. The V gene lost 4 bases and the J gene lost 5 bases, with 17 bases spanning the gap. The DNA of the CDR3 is TGTGCCAGCAGCTATGCGGACCCTCGGGGGACCGGGGAGCTGTTTTTT. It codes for CASSYADPRGTGELFF.

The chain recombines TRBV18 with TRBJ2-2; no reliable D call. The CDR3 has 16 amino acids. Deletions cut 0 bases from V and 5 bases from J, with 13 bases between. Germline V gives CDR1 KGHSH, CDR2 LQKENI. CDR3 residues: CASSPPASWGTGELFF. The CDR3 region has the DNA TGTGCCAGCTCACCACCGGCGTCGTGGGGAACCGGGGAGCTGTTTTTT.

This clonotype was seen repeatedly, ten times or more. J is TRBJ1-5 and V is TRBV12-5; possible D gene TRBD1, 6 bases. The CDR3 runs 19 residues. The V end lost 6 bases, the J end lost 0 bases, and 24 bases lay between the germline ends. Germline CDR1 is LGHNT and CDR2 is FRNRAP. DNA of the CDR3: TGTGCTAGTGGCCTAGCAAAAACCGGGACACCTTATAGCAATCAGCCCCAGCATTTT. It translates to CASGLAKTGTPYSNQPQHF.

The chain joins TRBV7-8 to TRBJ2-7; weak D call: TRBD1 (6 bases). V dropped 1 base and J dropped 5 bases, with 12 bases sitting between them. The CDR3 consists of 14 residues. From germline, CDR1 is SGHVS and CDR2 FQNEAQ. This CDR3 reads CASSLGVRGDEQYF. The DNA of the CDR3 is TGTGCCAGCAGCTTAGGCGTCAGGGGTGACGAGCAGTACTTC.

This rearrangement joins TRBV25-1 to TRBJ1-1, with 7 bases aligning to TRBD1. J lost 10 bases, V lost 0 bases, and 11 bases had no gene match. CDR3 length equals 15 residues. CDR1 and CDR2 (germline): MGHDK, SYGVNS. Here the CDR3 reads CASSEYVTGSGGAFF. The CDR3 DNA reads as TGTGCCAGCAGTGAATACGTGACAGGGAGCGGGGGAGCTTTCTTT.

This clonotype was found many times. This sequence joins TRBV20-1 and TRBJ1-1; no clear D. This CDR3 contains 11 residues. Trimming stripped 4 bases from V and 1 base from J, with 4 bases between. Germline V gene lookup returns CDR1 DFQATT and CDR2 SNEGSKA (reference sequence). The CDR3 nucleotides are TGCAGTGCTAAAGCGAACACTGAAGCTTTCTTT. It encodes CSAKANTEAFF.

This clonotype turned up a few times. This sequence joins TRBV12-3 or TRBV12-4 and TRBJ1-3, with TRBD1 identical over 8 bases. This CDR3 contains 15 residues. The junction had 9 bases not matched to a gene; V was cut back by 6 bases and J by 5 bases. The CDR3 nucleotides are TGTGCCAGCAGCCGCGGGACAGGCAACAGAAACACCATATATTTT. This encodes CASSRGTGNRNTIYF.

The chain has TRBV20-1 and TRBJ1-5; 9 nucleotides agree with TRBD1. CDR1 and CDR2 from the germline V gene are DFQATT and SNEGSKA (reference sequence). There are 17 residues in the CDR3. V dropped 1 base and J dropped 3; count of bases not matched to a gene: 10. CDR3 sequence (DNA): TGCAGTGCTAGAGGGCCGGGACAGGGTGTTTCCAATCAGCCCCAGCATTTT. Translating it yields CSARGPGQGVSNQPQHF.

CDR3 bases: TGCAGTGCTAGAGATCTCGACGGGAGCTCCTACAATGAGCAGTTCTTC. It translates to CSARDLDGSSYNEQFF. The chain links TRBV20-1 to TRBJ2-1; D is possibly TRBD2 (6 bases). The CDR3 has 16 amino acids. From germline, CDR1 is DFQATT and CDR2 SNEGSKA (reference sequence). Trimming took off 0 bases at V and 0 bases at J, with 12 bases between the two ends.

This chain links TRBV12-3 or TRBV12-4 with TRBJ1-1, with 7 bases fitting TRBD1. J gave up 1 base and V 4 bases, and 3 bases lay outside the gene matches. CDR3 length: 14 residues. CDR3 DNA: TGTGCCAGCAGTTGGGGACAGCAGAACACTGAAGCTTTCTTT. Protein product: CASSWGQQNTEAFF.

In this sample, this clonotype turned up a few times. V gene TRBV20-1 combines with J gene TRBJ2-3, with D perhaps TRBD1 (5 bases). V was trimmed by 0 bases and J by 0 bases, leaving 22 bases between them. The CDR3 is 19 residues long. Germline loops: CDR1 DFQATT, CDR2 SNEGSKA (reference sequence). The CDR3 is CSARDRTPRRPVSTDTQYF. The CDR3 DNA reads TGCAGTGCTAGAGATCGGACACCACGACGTCCCGTTAGCACAGATACGCAGTATTTT.

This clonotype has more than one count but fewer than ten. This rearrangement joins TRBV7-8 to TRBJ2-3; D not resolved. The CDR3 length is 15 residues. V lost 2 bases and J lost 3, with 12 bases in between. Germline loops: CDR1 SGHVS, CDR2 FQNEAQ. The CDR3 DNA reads TGTGCCAGCAGCTTATCGTGGGGTTGGACAGATACGCAGTATTTT. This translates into CASSLSWGWTDTQYF. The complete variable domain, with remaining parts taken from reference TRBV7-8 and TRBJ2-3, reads GAGVSQSPRYKVAKRGQDVALRCDPISGHVSLFWYQQALGQGPEFLTYFQNEAQLDKSGLPSDRFFAERPEGSVSTLKIQRTQQEDSAVYLCASSLSWGWTDTQYFGPGTRLTVL.

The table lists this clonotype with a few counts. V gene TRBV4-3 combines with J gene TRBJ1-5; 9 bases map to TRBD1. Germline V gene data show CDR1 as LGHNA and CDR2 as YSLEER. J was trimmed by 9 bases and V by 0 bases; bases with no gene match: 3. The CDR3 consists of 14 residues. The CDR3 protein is CASSQEGTGLPQHF. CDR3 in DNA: TGCGCCAGCAGCCAAGAAGGGACAGGGCTGCCCCAGCATTTT.

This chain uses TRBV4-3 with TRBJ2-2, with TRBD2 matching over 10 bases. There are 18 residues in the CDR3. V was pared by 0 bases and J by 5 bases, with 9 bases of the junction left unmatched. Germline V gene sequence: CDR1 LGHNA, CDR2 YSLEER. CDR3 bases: TGCGCCAGCAGCCAAGAACTAGCGGGGCACCCGAGGACCGGGGAGCTGTTTTTT. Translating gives CASSQELAGHPRTGELFF.

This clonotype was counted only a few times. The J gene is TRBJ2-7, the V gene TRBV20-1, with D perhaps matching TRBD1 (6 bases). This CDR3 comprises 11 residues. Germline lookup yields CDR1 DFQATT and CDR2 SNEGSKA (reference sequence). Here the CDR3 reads CSLQGIYEQYF. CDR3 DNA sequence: TGCAGCCTACAGGGTATCTACGAGCAGTACTTC.

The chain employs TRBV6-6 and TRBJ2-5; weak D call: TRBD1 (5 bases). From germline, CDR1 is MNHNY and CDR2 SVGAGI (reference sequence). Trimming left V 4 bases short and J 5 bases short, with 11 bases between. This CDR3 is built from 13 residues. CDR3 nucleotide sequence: TGTGCCAGCAGTTTGTCAGGGATGGAGACCCAGTACTTC. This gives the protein CASSLSGMETQYF.

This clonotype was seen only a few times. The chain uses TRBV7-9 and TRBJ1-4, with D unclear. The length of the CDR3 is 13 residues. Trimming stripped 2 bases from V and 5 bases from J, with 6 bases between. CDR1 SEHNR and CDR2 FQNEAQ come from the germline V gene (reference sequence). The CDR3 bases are TGTGCCAGCAGCTTAAAAGGAAATGAAAAACTGTTTTTT. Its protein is CASSLKGNEKLFF.

CDR3 coding DNA: TGTGCCAGCAGCCTGGAGACAGCTGACAATGAAAAACTGTTTTTT. This translates into CASSLETADNEKLFF. The rearrangement joins TRBV7-8 to TRBJ1-4, with D maybe TRBD1 (5 bases). The CDR3 loop spans 15 amino acids. Germline V gene lookup returns CDR1 SGHVS and CDR2 FQNEAQ. Trimming removed 5 bases from V and 5 bases from J, with 15 bases in between. The full variable domain, completed using reference TRBV7-8 and TRBJ1-4, is GAGVSQSPRYKVAKRGQDVALRCDPISGHVSLFWYQQALGQGPEFLTYFQNEAQLDKSGLPSDRFFAERPEGSVSTLKIQRTQQEDSAVYLCASSLETADNEKLFFGSGTQLSVL.

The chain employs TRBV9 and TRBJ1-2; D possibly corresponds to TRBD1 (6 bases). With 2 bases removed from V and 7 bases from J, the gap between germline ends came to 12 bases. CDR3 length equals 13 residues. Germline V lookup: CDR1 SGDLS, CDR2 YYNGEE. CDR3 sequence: CASSVQGTVGYTF. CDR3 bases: TGTGCCAGCAGCGTTCAGGGGACGGTTGGCTACACCTTC.